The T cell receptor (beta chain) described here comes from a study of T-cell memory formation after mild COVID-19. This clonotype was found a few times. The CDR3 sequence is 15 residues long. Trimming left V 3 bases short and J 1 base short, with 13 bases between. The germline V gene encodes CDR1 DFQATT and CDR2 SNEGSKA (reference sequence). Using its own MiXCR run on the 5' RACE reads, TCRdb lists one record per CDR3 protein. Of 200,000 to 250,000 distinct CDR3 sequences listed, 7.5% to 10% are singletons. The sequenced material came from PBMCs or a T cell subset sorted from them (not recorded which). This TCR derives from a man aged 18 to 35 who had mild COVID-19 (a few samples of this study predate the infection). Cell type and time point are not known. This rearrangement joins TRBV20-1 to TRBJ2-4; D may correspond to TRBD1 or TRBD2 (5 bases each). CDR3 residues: CSARPGKGAKNIQYF. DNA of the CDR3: TGCAGTGCTAGGCCGGGGAAGGGGGCCAAAAACATTCAGTACTTC.